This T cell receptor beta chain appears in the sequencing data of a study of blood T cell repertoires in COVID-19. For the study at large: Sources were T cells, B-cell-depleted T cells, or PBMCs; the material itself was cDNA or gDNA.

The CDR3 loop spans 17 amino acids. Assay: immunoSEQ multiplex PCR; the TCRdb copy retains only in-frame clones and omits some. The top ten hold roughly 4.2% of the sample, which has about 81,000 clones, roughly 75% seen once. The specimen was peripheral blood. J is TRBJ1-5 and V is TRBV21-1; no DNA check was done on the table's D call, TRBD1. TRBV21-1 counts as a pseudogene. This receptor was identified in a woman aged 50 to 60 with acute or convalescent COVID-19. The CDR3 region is CASSKGVGTGGNQPQHF. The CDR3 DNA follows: TGTGCCAGCAGCAAAGGGGTCGGGACAGGGGGCAATCAGCCCCAGCATTTT.